These T cell receptor beta chains were read from a single sample in a study of cytomegalovirus exposure and HLA in healthy donors. TCRdb's table, derived via immunoSEQ multiplex PCR, lists solely in-frame clones and lacks some. The sample lists under 150,000 clones; about 80% were seen once. Sequenced: PBMCs. These receptors all come from a human donor in good health. CDR3s include the opening cysteine and the closing phenylalanine or tryptophan. The order of the fields is V gene, clone size, J gene, D gene, CDR3 protein, CDR3 DNA. The D gene is left open where the match is weak. Size values are once, few and many counts, or a class for expanded clones, and some rows have none.

TRBV6-1	NA	TRBJ2-7	TRBD2	CASSGTTYEQYF	TGTGCCAGCAGCGGGACTACCTACGAGCAGTACTTC
TRBV2	NA	TRBJ1-1	TRBD1	CASTIDRVSTEAFF	TGTGCCAGCACCATAGACAGGGTAAGCACTGAAGCTTTCTTT
TRBV9	NA	TRBJ2-3	NA	CASSARGGPDTQYF	TGTGCCAGCAGCGCGAGGGGGGGCCCAGATACGCAGTATTTT
TRBV7-9	NA	TRBJ2-3	TRBD2	CASSLASGGDLSDTQYF	TGTGCCAGCAGCTTAGCTAGCGGGGGCGACCTCTCGGATACGCAGTATTTT
TRBV11-2	NA	TRBJ1-1	NA	CASSFSPREAFF	TGTGCCAGCAGCTTTTCCCCGAGAGAAGCTTTCTTT
TRBV19	NA	TRBJ2-1	NA	CASSPTGPANQFF	TGTGCCAGTAGTCCAACAGGGCCGGCTAACCAGTTCTTC
TRBV6-5	few	TRBJ1-1	TRBD1	CASSYQGAAEAFF	TGTGCCAGCAGTTACCAGGGGGCGGCTGAAGCTTTCTTT
TRBV7-9	NA	TRBJ1-5	NA	CASTLSGNQPQHF	TGTGCCAGCACCCTTTCGGGGAATCAGCCCCAGCATTTT
TRBV7-2	NA	TRBJ2-2	NA	CASRLGLTTGELFF	TGTGCCAGCAGGCTAGGACTCACCACCGGGGAGCTGTTTTTT
TRBV4-1	NA	TRBJ1-5	NA	CASSLGAGQPQHF	TGCGCCAGCAGCCTCGGCGCGGGTCAGCCCCAGCATTTT
TRBV6-5	NA	TRBJ1-2	NA	CASSYRTGYGYTF	TGTGCCAGCAGTTACCGAACGGGCTATGGCTACACCTTC